A selection of T cell receptor beta chains follows, all from one sample in a study of beta chain features in type 1 diabetes. The table came from immunoSEQ multiplex PCR; TCRdb's copy has only in-frame clones and leaves some out. Among approximately 120,000 clones listed, almost 40% were seen once. Sequenced input: stem cell memory CD4+ T cells from blood. These receptors were taken from a young woman in good health. Each CDR3 is given with its conserved first and last residue. The order of the fields is D gene, clone size, J gene, V gene, CDR3 DNA, CDR3 protein. D genes are given only for firm matches. Clone size appears in some rows only: once, few, many, or a class for an expanded clone.

>TRBD2|few|TRBJ2-3|TRBV28
TGTGCCAGCAGTATCACCGGGACTAGTGTGGCCGATACGCAGTATTTT
CASSITGTSVADTQYF
>TRBD1|few|TRBJ2-7|TRBV6-6
TGTGCCAGCAGTTACAGGGACAGGGCCTACGAGCAGTACTTC
CASSYRDRAYEQYF
>TRBD2|few|TRBJ2-2|TRBV5-1
TGCGCCAGCACTCGGCCGGGACTAGCCCCAACCGGGGAGCTGTTTTTT
CASTRPGLAPTGELFF
>TRBD1|few|TRBJ1-5|TRBV11-2
TGTGCCAGCAGCGGGACCGGGACAGGGGTCAGTCAGCCCCAGCATTTT
CASSGTGTGVSQPQHF
>-|few|TRBJ1-1|TRBV4-2
TGTGCCAGCAGTCCCGCCGGGGGGAACACTGAAGCTTTCTTT
CASSPAGGNTEAFF
>TRBD2|-|TRBJ2-1|TRBV4-2
TGTGCCAGCAGCCAAGTTAGGACTAGCGGGAGCTATGAGCAGTTCTTC
CASSQVRTSGSYEQFF
>-|-|TRBJ2-7|TRBV30
TGTGCCTGGAAAAGGACTTACGAGCAGTACTTC
CAWKRTYEQYF
>TRBD2|few|TRBJ2-1|TRBV10-3
TGTGCCACCCTAGGGACTAGCGGGACAACCAGCTCCTACAATGAGCAGTTCTTC
CATLGTSGTTSSYNEQFF
>TRBD1|few|TRBJ2-7|TRBV25-1
TGTGCCAGCAGTGAATCAGGGACAGGGAACTACGAGCAGTACTTC
CASSESGTGNYEQYF
>-|-|TRBJ1-5|TRBV4-1
TGCGCCAGCAGCCAAGATAAGGCGAAAGGGAGGGATCAGCCCCAGCATTTT
CASSQDKAKGRDQPQHF
>TRBD2|few|TRBJ2-1|TRBV7-3
TGTGCCAGCAGCCGACTAGCGGATTACAATGAGCAGTTCTTC
CASSRLADYNEQFF
>TRBD1|few|TRBJ2-6|TRBV5-6
TGTGCCAGCAGCCGACGACAGGGGGCGGCTGGGGCCAACGTCCTGACTTTC
CASSRRQGAAGANVLTF
>-|few|TRBJ1-3|TRBV25-1
TGTGCCAGCAGTGCAGGAAAACAGGGTAGGCCTGGAAACACCATATATTTT
CASSAGKQGRPGNTIYF
>-|few|TRBJ1-3|TRBV18
TGTGCCAGCTCACCAGGCAGGGAGGCCGTATCTGGAAACACCATATATTTT
CASSPGREAVSGNTIYF
>TRBD1|-|TRBJ2-3|TRBV7-2
TGTGCCAGCAGCCGCCGGGGGGACAGGGGGCTTTTCACAGATACGCAGTATTTT
CASSRRGDRGLFTDTQYF
>-|-|TRBJ2-4|TRBV2
TGTGCCAGCAGGAGGAACAGGGTAGCCAAAAACATTCAGTACTTC
CASRRNRVAKNIQYF
>TRBD1|-|TRBJ1-1|TRBV30
TGTGCCTGGTCACCGGGACAGCCTGTGAACACTGAAGCTTTCTTT
CAWSPGQPVNTEAFF
>-|-|TRBJ1-1|TRBV15
TGTGCCACCAGCAGAACGACAGGAAACACTGAAGCTTTCTTT
CATSRTTGNTEAFF
>TRBD2|few|TRBJ2-3|TRBV4-2
TGTGCCAGCAGCCAAGATCTTGGAGCGGGAGGGTATACGCAGTATTTT
CASSQDLGAGGYTQYF
>TRBD2|-|TRBJ2-1|TRBV4-3
TGCGCCAGCAGCCACAGGGTACTAGCGGGAGGCACCTACAATGAGCAGTTCTTC
CASSHRVLAGGTYNEQFF
>TRBD1|-|TRBJ2-7|TRBV7-2
TGTGCCAGCAGCCCGACAGGGAATCACTACGAGCAGTACTTC
CASSPTGNHYEQYF
>-|-|TRBJ1-2|TRBV13
TGTGCCAGCAGCTTACTCGAGGTCCCAGGGCCCCTTGACTATGGCTACACCTTC
CASSLLEVPGPLDYGYTF
>-|few|TRBJ1-2|TRBV6-5
TGTGCCAGCAGTTACATGTTTGCCGCGGGCGGCTACACCTTC
CASSYMFAAGGYTF
>TRBD1|-|TRBJ1-1|TRBV5-1
TGCGCCAGCAGCACCCAGACAGGGGCGAACACTGAAGCTTTCTTT
CASSTQTGANTEAFF
>TRBD2|-|TRBJ2-7|TRBV14
TGTGCCAGCAGCCAAGGCCGGACTAGCGGGGCGTTGGAGCAGTACTTC
CASSQGRTSGALEQYF
>TRBD2|-|TRBJ2-1|TRBV7-9
TGTGCCAGCAGCTCGCCGAGCGGGAACAATGAGCAGTTCTTC
CASSSPSGNNEQFF
>TRBD1|-|TRBJ2-1|TRBV10-3
TGTGCCATCAGGACGGGGACAGGGGATGAGCAGTTCTTC
CAIRTGTGDEQFF
>-|-|TRBJ2-1|TRBV5-1
TGCGCCAGCAGCTTGGGGCCTAACCTAGAGAGTTTCTTC
CASSLGPNLESFF
>-|-|TRBJ1-2|TRBV15
TGTGCCACCAGCAGAGATGCGACAGGTGCTTTTGGGGATGGCTACACCTTC
CATSRDATGAFGDGYTF
>-|-|TRBJ2-2|TRBV7-9
TGTGCCAGCAGCTTAGGACAGGCTTGGGCCGGCGGGGAGCTGTTTTTT
CASSLGQAWAGGELFF
>TRBD2|-|TRBJ2-7|TRBV5-1
TGCGCCAGCAGCTTAGGGGCGGGCGGGAGGAGCTCCTACGAGCAGTACTTC
CASSLGAGGRSSYEQYF
>-|few|TRBJ2-7|TRBV28
TGTGCCAGCAGTCTAGGTGTGTCCCAGTACTTC
CASSLGVSQYF
>TRBD2|-|TRBJ2-3|TRBV7-9
TGTGCCAGCAGCTTAACCATTAGCGGGAGCACAGATACGCAGTATTTT
CASSLTISGSTDTQYF
>-|few|TRBJ1-4|TRBV28
TGTGCCAGCAACCTTGGACAGTTCAATGAAAAACTGTTTTTT
CASNLGQFNEKLFF
>TRBD1|-|TRBJ1-2|TRBV10-3
TGTGCCATCGGGGGGTCGACAGGGTTTTATGGCTACACCTTC
CAIGGSTGFYGYTF
>TRBD1|few|TRBJ1-2|TRBV5-1
TGCGCCAGCAGCCGCGTCGAGGGGGCAGATGGCTACACCTTC
CASSRVEGADGYTF